The TCR beta chain under discussion was sequenced for a study of cytomegalovirus exposure and HLA in healthy donors. This clone was detected once. Its specificity is not known. CDR3 length: 15 residues. Between the trimmed V and J ends, which lost 5 bases and 5 bases, there was a span of 18 bases. From germline, CDR1 is SGHTA and CDR2 FQGNSA. Study-wide findings and caveats: It was likely that a cluster of highly shared sequence variants was a sequencing artifact. Trimming of TCR beta V- and J-genes showed a link, identified in a later analysis, to a missense DCLRE1C variant.

PCR employed 60 Vbeta and 13 Jbeta primers. Using immunoSEQ multiplex PCR, the repertoire was profiled, and TCRdb retains in-frame clones only, with some absent. The sample has tens of thousands of clones; 65% to 80% are singletons. The rearrangement joins TRBV7-2 to TRBJ1-1; D is possibly TRBD1 (5 bases). What was sequenced was PBMCs. This receptor was obtained from a woman between 25 and 40 years old in good health and CMV-seronegative. CDR3 DNA sequence: TGTGCCAGCAGCCTGTGGATCGCGGGACGGACTGAAGCTTTCTTT. Translating it yields CASSLWIAGRTEAFF.